This T cell receptor (beta chain) comes out of a study of CD8 T cells in Susac syndrome. The study, taken as a whole, reports: The study's TCR sequencing and HLA analysis covered a relatively small number of individuals, and the study acknowledged this.

Germline lookup yields CDR1 KGHSH and CDR2 LQKENI. There are 14 residues in the CDR3. Trimming took 2 bases from V and 0 from J, leaving 8 bases between them. The RNA input was roughly 0.45 to 1 ug, and it was reverse transcribed with random hexamers. TCRdb passed the immunoSEQ multiplex PCR reads through MiXCR, listing each CDR3 protein once. The sample includes approximately 230,000 distinct CDR3 sequences, around 93% of them seen just once. A note on this clonotype: Its cognate antigen is unknown.

The sequence was collected from a human donor with multiple sclerosis. The gene calls are TRBV18 and TRBJ2-7; the D gene is possibly TRBD2 (5 bases). The specimen sequenced was CD4+ T cells from PBMCs. The CDR3 region is CASSPGLHSYEQYV. CDR3 coding DNA: TGTGCCAGCTCACCAGGACTTCACTCCTACGAGCAGTACGTC.